These T cell receptor beta chains were read from a single sample in a study of cytomegalovirus exposure and HLA in healthy donors. The protocol was immunoSEQ multiplex PCR, while the TCRdb copy is restricted to in-frame clones and leaves out a portion. Of more than 85,000 clones listed, around 96% were seen once; the top ten hold 0.89%. The sequencing input was PBMCs. Receptors originate from a woman under 30 in good health and CMV-seronegative. The conserved cysteine and the conserved F or W are not part of the CDR3 here.

J gene	V gene	CDR3 protein
TRBJ2-1	TRBV5-1	ASSLATGTSGRSYNEQF
TRBJ2-1	TRBV11-2	ASRPGPGLPNEQF
TRBJ1-2	TRBV10-2	ATRGTANYGYT
TRBJ2-4	TRBV5-1	ASSLDGGSKNIQY
TRBJ1-2	TRBV6-5	ASSMDRALGYT
TRBJ2-1	TRBV6-1	ASSEGHSRYNEQF
TRBJ2-1	TRBV27	ASSLGGINEQF
TRBJ2-7	TRBV7-9	ASSTDRGAGYEQY
TRBJ2-6	TRBV6-1	ASSEIRTVPFSGANVLT
TRBJ2-7	TRBV29-1	SVDPTGNYEQY
TRBJ1-3	TRBV4-2	ASSQDPRLSGNTIY
TRBJ2-1	TRBV9	ASSGSRPGLAGGGVYEQF
TRBJ2-4	TRBV13	ASKMKTGPQAKNIQY
TRBJ2-2	TRBV7-9	ASSPTSLAGVPGELF
TRBJ2-5	TRBV5-1	ASSLALTGYQETQY
TRBJ1-4	TRBV19	ASRPPGLGEKLF